This paragraph covers one T cell receptor (beta chain) sequence. Authors' processing steps: Scientists estimated how many nucleated cells there were by amplifying reference gene primers. Clones were read by immunoSEQ multiplex PCR, and TCRdb kept only the in-frame ones, dropping some. For V, J and clone size, that table is used; D and trimming come from the DNA. The sample consists of roughly 64,000 clones, over 75% of them appearing once. The ends lost 3 bases at V and 4 bases at J; junction bases unmatched: 9. The V gene's germline CDR1 is SGHRS and CDR2 YFSETQ. The CDR3 sequence is 16 residues long. The record originates from a study of blood T cell repertoires in COVID-19. About the research overall: Researchers got acute and convalescent COVID-19 samples from the United States, Italy and Spain. Sources were T cells, B-cell-depleted T cells, or PBMCs; the material itself was cDNA or gDNA.

Sample: peripheral blood. The chain joins TRBV5-1 to TRBJ2-2; 7 bases align to TRBD1. The receptor was isolated from a man aged 45-65 years with active COVID-19. CDR3 protein: CASSSGQPGSTGELFF. CDR3 coding DNA: TGCGCCAGCAGCTCGGGACAGCCAGGGAGCACCGGGGAGCTGTTTTTT.